One T cell receptor beta chain is described in this entry. Its antigen is unknown. The data belong to a study of T cells after yellow fever vaccination. Findings and limits, study-wide: The study noted that FACS-sorted repertoires could contain abundant clonotypes contaminating from the bulk population. Booster sampling recovered most clones from primary vaccination (under 97% CD4, just over 85% CD8). A limited proportion of clonotypes was detected within both the CD4 and CD8 compartments.

UMIs were added to TCR cDNA along with a universal primer site when it was made by 5'RACE template switching. Using its own MiXCR run on the 5' RACE reads, TCRdb lists one record per CDR3 protein. This table has 400,000 or so distinct CDR3 sequences, roughly 6.1% appearing once. CDR1 KGHSH and CDR2 LQKENI come from the germline V gene. The CDR3 is 13 amino acids. Trimming at V came to 2 bases and at J to 3 bases, leaving 1 base not matched to a gene. The J gene is TRBJ2-7, the V gene TRBV18; 7 nucleotides line up with TRBD2. Sequencing used PBMCs, obtained 5 days after the yellow fever booster vaccination. This clonotype was sampled from a man aged 30 to 45 who received the YFV17D yellow fever vaccine. The CDR3 DNA reads TGTGCCAGCTCACCAGCTAGCGGCTACGAGCAGTACTTC. Translating it yields CASSPASGYEQYF.